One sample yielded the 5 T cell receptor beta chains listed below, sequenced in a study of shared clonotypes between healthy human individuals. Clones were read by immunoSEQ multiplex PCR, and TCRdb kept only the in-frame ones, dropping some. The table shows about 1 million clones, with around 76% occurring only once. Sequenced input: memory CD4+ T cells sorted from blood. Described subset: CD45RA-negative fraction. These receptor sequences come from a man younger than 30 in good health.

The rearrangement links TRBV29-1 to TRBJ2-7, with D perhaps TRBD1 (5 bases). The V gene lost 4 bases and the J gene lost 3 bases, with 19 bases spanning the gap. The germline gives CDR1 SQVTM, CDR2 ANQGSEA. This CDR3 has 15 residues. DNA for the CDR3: TGCAGCGTTGGTTTTTGGTCCAGGGAAAACTACGAGCAGTACTTC. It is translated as CSVGFWSRENYEQYF.

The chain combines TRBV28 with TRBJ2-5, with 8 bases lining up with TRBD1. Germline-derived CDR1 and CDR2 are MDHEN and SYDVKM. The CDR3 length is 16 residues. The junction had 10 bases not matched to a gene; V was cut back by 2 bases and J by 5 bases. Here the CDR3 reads CASSLSQGAVRETQYF. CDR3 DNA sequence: TGTGCCAGCAGTTTAAGTCAGGGGGCGGTTAGGGAGACCCAGTACTTC.

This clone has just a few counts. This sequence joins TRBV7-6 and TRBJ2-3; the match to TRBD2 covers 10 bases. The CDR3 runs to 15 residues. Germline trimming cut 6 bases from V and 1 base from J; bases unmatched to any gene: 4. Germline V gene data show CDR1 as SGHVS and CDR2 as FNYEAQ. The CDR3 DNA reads TGTGCCAGCAGTATTAGCGGGGGGCGCACAGATACGCAGTATTTT. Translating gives CASSISGGRTDTQYF.

The CDR3 nucleotides read TGCGCCAGCAGGTCCAGGACAGGGATCTCCTACGAGCAGTACTTC. This codes for CASRSRTGISYEQYF. The chain recombines TRBV10-2 with TRBJ2-7; 8 nucleotides align to TRBD1. CDR3 length: 15 amino acids. V dropped 6 bases and J dropped 0; count of bases not matched to a gene: 7. Germline CDR1 is WSHSY and CDR2 is SAAADI.

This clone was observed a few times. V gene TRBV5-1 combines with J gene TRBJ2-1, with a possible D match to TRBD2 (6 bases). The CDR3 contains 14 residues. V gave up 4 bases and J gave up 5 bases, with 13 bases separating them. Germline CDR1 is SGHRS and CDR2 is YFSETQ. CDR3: CASSTPTSNNEQFF. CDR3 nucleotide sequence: TGCGCCAGCAGCACCCCGACTAGTAACAATGAGCAGTTCTTC.